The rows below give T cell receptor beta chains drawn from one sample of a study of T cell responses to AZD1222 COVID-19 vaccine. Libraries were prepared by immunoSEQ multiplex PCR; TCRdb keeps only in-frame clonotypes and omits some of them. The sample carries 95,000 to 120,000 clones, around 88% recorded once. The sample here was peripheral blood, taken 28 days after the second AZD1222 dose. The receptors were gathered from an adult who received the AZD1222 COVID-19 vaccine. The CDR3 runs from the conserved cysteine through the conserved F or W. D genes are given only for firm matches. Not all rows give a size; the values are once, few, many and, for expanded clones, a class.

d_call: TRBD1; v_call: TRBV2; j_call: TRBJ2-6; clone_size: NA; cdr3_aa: CASSEFPPGQDYSGANVLTF; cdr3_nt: TGTGCCAGCAGTGAATTCCCCCCGGGACAGGATTACTCTGGGGCCAACGTCCTGACTTTC
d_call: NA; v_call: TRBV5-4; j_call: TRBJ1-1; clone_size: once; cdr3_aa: CASSRVNTEAFF; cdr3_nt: TGTGCCAGCAGCCGGGTGAACACTGAAGCTTTCTTT
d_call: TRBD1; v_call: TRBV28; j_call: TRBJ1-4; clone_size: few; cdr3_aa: CASSLTTRVTGEKLFF; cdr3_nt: TGTGCCAGCAGTTTAACTACGAGGGTGACAGGGGAAAAACTGTTTTTT
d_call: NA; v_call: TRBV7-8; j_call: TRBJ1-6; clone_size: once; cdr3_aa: CASSMYNSPLHF; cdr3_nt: TGTGCCAGCAGCATGTATAATTCACCCCTCCACTTT
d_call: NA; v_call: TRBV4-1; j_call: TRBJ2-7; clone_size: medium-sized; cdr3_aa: CASSLGQSSYEQYF; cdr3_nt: TGCGCCAGCAGCCTGGGGCAGAGCTCCTACGAGCAGTACTTC
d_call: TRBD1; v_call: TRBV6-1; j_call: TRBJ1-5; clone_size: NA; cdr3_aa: CASSGGSGGLNQPQHF; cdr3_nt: TGTGCCAGCAGTGGAGGGTCAGGGGGCCTCAATCAGCCCCAGCATTTT
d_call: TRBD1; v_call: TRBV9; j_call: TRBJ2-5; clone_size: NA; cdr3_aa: CASSVGPRQGGTQYF; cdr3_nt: TGTGCCAGCAGCGTAGGCCCCAGACAGGGGGGGACCCAGTACTTC
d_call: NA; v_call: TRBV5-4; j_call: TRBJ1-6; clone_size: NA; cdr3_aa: CASSHGVSKYNSPLHF; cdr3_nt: TGTGCCAGCAGCCACGGAGTCAGTAAGTATAATTCACCCCTCCACTTT
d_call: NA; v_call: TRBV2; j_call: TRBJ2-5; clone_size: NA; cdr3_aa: CASKLAGETQYF; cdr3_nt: TGTGCCAGTAAACTAGCAGGAGAGACCCAGTACTTC
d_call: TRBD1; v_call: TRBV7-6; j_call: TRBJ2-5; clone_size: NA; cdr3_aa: CASSTYRGAETQYF; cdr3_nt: TGTGCCAGCAGCACATACAGGGGCGCTGAGACCCAGTACTTC
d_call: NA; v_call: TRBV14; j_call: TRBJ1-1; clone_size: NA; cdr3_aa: CASSRTEGTEAFF; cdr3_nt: TGTGCCAGCAGCCGAACAGAGGGCACTGAAGCTTTCTTT
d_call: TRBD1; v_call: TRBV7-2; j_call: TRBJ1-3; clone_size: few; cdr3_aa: CASSAGRAGQFHTIYF; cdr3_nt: TGTGCCAGCAGCGCTGGACGGGCGGGACAGTTTCACACCATATATTTT
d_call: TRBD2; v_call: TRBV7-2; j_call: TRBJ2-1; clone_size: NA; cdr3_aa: CASSPPSGGTNEQFF; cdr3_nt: TGTGCCAGCAGCCCCCCCAGCGGGGGAACGAATGAGCAGTTCTTC
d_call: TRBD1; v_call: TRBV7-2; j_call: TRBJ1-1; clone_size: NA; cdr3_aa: CASSSRGQGEAFF; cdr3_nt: TGTGCCAGCAGCTCCAGGGGGCAGGGTGAAGCTTTCTTT